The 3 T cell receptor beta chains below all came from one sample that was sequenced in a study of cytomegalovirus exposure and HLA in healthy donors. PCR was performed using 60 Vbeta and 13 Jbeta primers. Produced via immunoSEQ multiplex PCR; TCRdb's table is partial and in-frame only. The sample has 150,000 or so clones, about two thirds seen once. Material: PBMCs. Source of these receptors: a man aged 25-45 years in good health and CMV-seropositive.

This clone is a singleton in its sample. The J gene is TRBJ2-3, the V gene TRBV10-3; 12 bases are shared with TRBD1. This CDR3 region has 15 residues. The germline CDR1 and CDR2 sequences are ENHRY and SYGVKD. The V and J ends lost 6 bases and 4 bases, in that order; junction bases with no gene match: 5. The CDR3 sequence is CAISTGQGAPDTQYF. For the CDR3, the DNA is TGTGCCATCAGCACGGGACAGGGGGCTCCAGATACGCAGTATTTT.

CDR3 coding DNA: TGCGCCAGCAGCCGCGGACTAGCGGGACTCGGCGAGCAGTACTTC. Residues: CASSRGLAGLGEQYF. The chain carries TRBV4-1 and TRBJ2-7; 12 bases are a match to TRBD2. Germline V gives CDR1 MGHRA, CDR2 YSYEKL. J lost 6 bases, V lost 4 bases, and 7 bases had no gene match. This CDR3 comprises 15 residues.

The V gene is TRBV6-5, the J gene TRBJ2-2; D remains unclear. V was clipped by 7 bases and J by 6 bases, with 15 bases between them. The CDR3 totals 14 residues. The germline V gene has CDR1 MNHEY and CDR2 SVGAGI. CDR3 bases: TGTGCCAGCAAACCTGTTCGAACGGCCGGGGAGCTGTTTTTT. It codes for CASKPVRTAGELFF.